Included here is one T cell receptor beta chain sequence, with context. The sample comes from a study of cytomegalovirus exposure and HLA in healthy donors. Germline assignment: CDR1 SGHRS and CDR2 YFSETQ. The CDR3 length is 15 residues. Trimming took 0 bases from V and 5 from J, leaving 9 bases between them. Both 60 Vbeta primers and 13 Jbeta primers went into the PCR. Only in-frame clones appear in the TCRdb table, and some are missing; sequencing was by immunoSEQ multiplex PCR. The sample has roughly 130,000 clones; 75% to 90% are singletons. The sample comprised PBMCs. This chain connects TRBV5-1 to TRBJ1-6; D gene ambiguous. The clonotype was recovered from a man aged 30-40 years in good health and CMV-seronegative. CDR3 region: CASSLETVDNSPLHF. CDR3 nucleotides: TGCGCCAGCAGCTTGGAAACAGTAGATAATTCACCCCTCCACTTT.